These 12 T cell receptor beta chains share one sample of origin, sequenced in a study of OX40 agonist ivuxolimab in advanced cancers. Generated by immunoSEQ multiplex PCR, the TCRdb table keeps only in-frame clones and is missing some. Among fewer than 85,000 clones listed, roughly 90% were seen once. Source: CD4+ or CD8+ T cells sorted from blood, taken in a trial of the OX40 agonist ivuxolimab. Receptors were obtained from an adult with an advanced solid tumor such as melanoma, head and neck, liver or kidney cancer.

This rearrangement joins TRBV5-6 to TRBJ1-3; no definite D call. Trimming shortened V by 0 bases and J by 0 bases, and 7 bases separated the two germline ends. The germline CDR1 and CDR2 sequences are SGHDT and YYEEEE. The length of the CDR3 is 15 residues. The chain's CDR3 is CASSLVGSSGNTIYF. In nucleotides, the CDR3 is TGTGCCAGCAGCTTGGTGGGGTCCTCTGGAAACACCATATATTTT.

The genes are TRBV9 and TRBJ2-3; a weak D match, TRBD1 (6 bases). Trimming cost V 3 bases and J 3 bases, with 8 bases left between them. The CDR3 runs 13 residues. The germline V gene has CDR1 SGDLS and CDR2 YYNGEE. The CDR3 protein is CASSGGQTDTQYF. The CDR3 DNA sequence: TGTGCCAGCAGCGGTGGACAGACAGATACGCAGTATTTT.

V usage is TRBV6-1 and J usage is TRBJ1-1; D is uncertain. Germline V lookup: CDR1 MNHNS, CDR2 SASEGT. The CDR3 is 15 amino acids. Deletions cut 4 bases from V and 3 bases from J, with 15 bases between. This chain's CDR3 is CASSGEWGWDTEAFF. The CDR3 DNA reads as TGTGCCAGCAGTGGGGAGTGGGGATGGGACACTGAAGCTTTCTTT.

The gene calls are TRBV15 and TRBJ2-5; D perhaps matches TRBD1 (7 bases). Germline CDR1 LNHNV, CDR2 YYDKDF (reference sequence). This CDR3 contains 14 residues. Trimming removed 0 bases at V and 4 bases at J, with 9 bases between. Here the CDR3 reads CATSRDRGVETQYF. The CDR3 coding sequence is TGTGCCACCAGCAGAGACAGGGGGGTAGAGACCCAGTACTTC.

The chain combines TRBV9 with TRBJ2-7; 13 nucleotides align to TRBD2. Germline V gene sequence: CDR1 SGDLS, CDR2 YYNGEE. Germline trimming cut 0 bases from V and 3 bases from J; bases unmatched to any gene: 3. The CDR3 has 16 amino acids. This CDR3 is CASSVGLAGGLYEQYF. As DNA, the CDR3 is TGTGCCAGCAGCGTAGGACTAGCGGGGGGACTCTACGAGCAGTACTTC.

The chain recombines TRBV9 with TRBJ2-5; D not resolved. Trimming took 0 bases from V and 4 from J, leaving 10 bases between them. The CDR3 extends over 14 amino acids. Germline values: CDR1 SGDLS, CDR2 YYNGEE. CDR3 bases: TGTGCCAGCAGCGTAGCCGTTCGGGTAGAGACCCAGTACTTC. Amino acid sequence: CASSVAVRVETQYF.

The rearrangement links TRBV27 to TRBJ1-6; 8 bases agree with TRBD1. Germline V gene data show CDR1 as MNHEY and CDR2 as SMNVEV (reference sequence). J lost 0 bases, V lost 5 bases, and 6 bases had no gene match. This CDR3 has 17 amino acids. The CDR3 here is CASSVTGGSSYNSPLHF. CDR3 nucleotide sequence: TGTGCCAGCAGTGTAACAGGGGGGAGCTCCTATAATTCACCCCTCCACTTT.

This clone is categorized as medium-sized. CDR3 in DNA: TGTGCCAGCAGCCCTCTTCATTTGAACACTGAAGCTTTCTTT. The encoded protein is CASSPLHLNTEAFF. V usage is TRBV7-9 and J usage is TRBJ1-1; no clear D gene. Germline CDR1 SEHNR, CDR2 FQNEAQ (reference sequence). V was pared by 5 bases and J by 0 bases, with 10 bases between. This CDR3 contains 14 residues.

The genes are TRBV4-2 and TRBJ1-1; D gene uncertain. CDR3 length: 14 residues. The germline CDR1 and CDR2 sequences are LGHNA and YNFKEQ. V lost 0 bases and J 6 bases, leaving 11 bases between the germline ends. CDR3 loop: CASSQEPQGPEAFF. The CDR3 coding sequence is TGTGCCAGCAGCCAAGAGCCCCAAGGGCCTGAAGCTTTCTTT.

The chain recombines TRBV27 with TRBJ2-1, with 13 bases fitting TRBD2. Trimming took 6 bases from V and 9 from J; bases not matched to a gene: 11. The germline gives CDR1 MNHEY, CDR2 SMNVEV (reference sequence). The CDR3 consists of 16 residues. The CDR3 spells CASSPRTSGGSGEQFF. The CDR3 region has the DNA TGTGCCAGCAGCCCCCGGACTAGCGGGGGTTCAGGTGAGCAGTTCTTC.

The chain has TRBV5-6 and TRBJ2-7; D unresolved. Trimming removed 1 base at V and 3 bases at J, with 8 bases between. The germline gives CDR1 SGHDT, CDR2 YYEEEE. The CDR3 consists of 13 residues. The CDR3 DNA sequence: TGTGCCAGCAGCTTGAACTTCGACTACGAGCAGTACTTC. Its translation is CASSLNFDYEQYF.

The chain employs TRBV9 and TRBJ2-1; a weak D match, TRBD2 (5 bases). V was shortened by 3 bases and J by 7 bases, with 11 bases between the two germline ends. Germline loops: CDR1 SGDLS, CDR2 YYNGEE. There are 13 residues in the CDR3. The CDR3 is CASSGSTGNEQFF. The DNA for the CDR3 is TGTGCCAGCAGCGGTTCAACGGGGAATGAGCAGTTCTTC.